The clone carrying this T cell receptor beta chain was counted only a few times. Using its own MiXCR run on the RT-PCR reads, TCRdb lists one record per CDR3 protein. This sample yields about 170,000 distinct CDR3 sequences, of which approximately 12% are seen a single time; approximately 30% belongs to the top ten. This sample was included in a study of response to subunit inactivated influenza vaccine. CDR1 and CDR2 from the germline V gene are SEHNR and FQNEAQ (reference sequence). The CDR3 consists of 12 residues. The V gene lost 3 bases and the J gene lost 10 bases, with 13 bases spanning the gap. In addition, the sample was reused for a study of T cells expressing NK-cell markers. From that paper: cDNA encoding TCR beta was synthesized via 5'RACE template switching incorporating UMIs. Sorted CD3+CD56+NKG2C+, CD3+CD56+NKG2C- and CD3+CD56-NKG2C+ T-cell subsets were beta-chain profiled. The study found dominant NKG2C+ clonotypes at about 1.0-8% of CD8+ T cells in six donors. One observes that, in several donors, these clonotypes were also the leading ones within the CD3+CD56-NKG2C+ fraction. Whether expanded NKG2C+ T cell clones were HCMV-specific remained unclear.

Sequencing was performed on CD8+ T cells sorted from PBMCs, taken roughly 12 days after vaccination. V and J are TRBV7-9 and TRBJ2-7; D ambiguous. The sequence was collected from a man between 50 and 59 years old who received an inactivated influenza vaccine. The CDR3 reads CASSLRPLSQYF. The CDR3 coding sequence is TGTGCCAGCAGCTTGAGACCACTTAGTCAGTACTTC.